These 11 T cell receptor beta chains were sequenced from one sample in a study of blood T cell repertoires in COVID-19. Method: immunoSEQ multiplex PCR; TCRdb's copy keeps in-frame clones and lacks some. The sample carries around 160,000 clones, 80% to 90% recorded once. The sequenced sample consisted of peripheral blood. These receptors were collected from a woman in her 70s with COVID-19, enrolled during active disease.

The chain employs TRBV19 and TRBJ2-2; the D gene is possibly TRBD2 (6 bases). The V gene's germline CDR1 is LNHDA and CDR2 SQIVND (reference sequence). The CDR3 length is 14 residues. The V end lost 6 bases, the J end lost 0 bases, and 8 bases lay between the germline ends. This CDR3 is CASRGLANTGELFF. CDR3 DNA: TGTGCCAGTAGGGGACTGGCGAACACCGGGGAGCTGTTTTTT.

The chain links TRBV7-2 to TRBJ1-5, with D tentatively TRBD1 (6 bases). Trimming took off 1 base at V and 4 bases at J, with 8 bases between the two ends. Looked up from germline, CDR1 is SGHTA and CDR2 is FQGNSA. The CDR3 is made up of 14 amino acids. The CDR3 region is CASSLVGGNQPQHF. In DNA, the CDR3 is TGTGCCAGCAGCTTAGTAGGGGGAAATCAGCCCCAGCATTTT.

The chain combines TRBV9 with TRBJ2-5; D perhaps matches TRBD1 (6 bases). The germline V gene encodes CDR1 SGDLS and CDR2 YYNGEE. The CDR3 covers 15 residues. The V gene lost 5 bases and the J gene lost 4 bases, with 18 bases spanning the gap. CDR3 loop: CASSPVGQGLETQYF. Here the CDR3 DNA reads TGTGCCAGCAGTCCAGTGGGCCAGGGGTTAGAGACCCAGTACTTC.

The table lists this clone with a count of one. This rearrangement joins TRBV29-1 to TRBJ2-5; 8 bases match TRBD1. The ends lost 7 bases at V and 6 bases at J; junction bases unmatched: 16. The CDR3 runs to 15 residues. Germline CDR1 is SQVTM and CDR2 is ANQGSEA. The CDR3 sequence is CSATGVRTIIQTQYF. CDR3 coding DNA: TGCAGCGCGACAGGGGTCAGGACAATCATCCAGACCCAGTACTTC.

This chain connects TRBV5-1 to TRBJ1-2, with D tentatively TRBD1 (6 bases). The CDR3 covers 12 residues. V lost 1 base and J lost 5, with 6 bases in between. Germline-derived CDR1 and CDR2 are SGHRS and YFSETQ. In DNA form, the CDR3 reads TGCGCCAGCAGCTTGAGGGGGTATGGCTACACCTTC. Residues: CASSLRGYGYTF.

The chain uses TRBV3-1 (or the pseudogene TRBV3-2) and TRBJ2-1; D remains ambiguous. Germline V gives CDR1 LGHDT, CDR2 YNNKEL (reference sequence). Trimming pared 4 bases from V and 10 bases from J, leaving 11 bases between. The CDR3 has 12 amino acids. The CDR3 protein is CASSRSATEQFF. The CDR3 bases are TGTGCCAGCAGCCGCAGTGCCACGGAGCAGTTCTTC.

The chain carries TRBV6-6 and TRBJ1-3; 7 bases are shared with TRBD1. This CDR3 region has 14 residues. V lost 6 bases, J lost 8 bases, and 10 bases stayed unmatched. Germline lookup yields CDR1 MNHNY and CDR2 SVGAGI (reference sequence). The CDR3 sequence: CASSTDRIGDTIYF. DNA of the CDR3: TGTGCCAGCAGCACGGACAGGATAGGAGACACCATATATTTT.

Of note for this clone: Within the sample, other DNA sequences also encode this same CDR3. The J gene is TRBJ1-4, the V gene TRBV5-1; 11 bases align to TRBD1. This CDR3 comprises 15 residues. The germline V gene encodes CDR1 SGHRS and CDR2 YFSETQ. Losses at the gene ends were 0 bases for V and 7 bases for J; bases not matched to a gene: 2. The DNA for the CDR3 is TGCGCCAGCAGCTTGGCCGGGACAGGGGGTGAAAAACTGTTTTTT. Translation gives CASSLAGTGGEKLFF.

The chain joins TRBV15 to TRBJ1-6; 10 nucleotides line up with TRBD1. CDR3 length: 14 residues. The V gene end was trimmed by 6 bases and the J gene end by 10 bases; junction bases not matched to a gene: 6. The germline CDR1 and CDR2 sequences are LNHNV and YYDKDF (reference sequence). CDR3 DNA sequence: TGTGCCACCAGATACGGGACAGGGGACTCACCCCTCCACTTT. This codes for CATRYGTGDSPLHF.

The gene calls are TRBV2 and TRBJ2-2, with TRBD1 as a possible D gene (5 bases). Trimming removed 6 bases from V and 5 bases from J, with 13 bases in between. The CDR3 runs 14 residues. CDR1 SNHLY and CDR2 FYNNEI come from the germline V gene. The CDR3 loop reads CASSLGTGTGELFF. The CDR3 DNA sequence: TGTGCCAGCAGCTTAGGCACAGGAACCGGGGAGCTGTTTTTT.

The rearrangement joins TRBV6-5 to TRBJ1-5; tentative D call: TRBD1 (6 bases). This CDR3 contains 15 residues. Trimming took 5 bases from V and 2 from J, leaving 13 bases between them. CDR1 is MNHEY and CDR2 is SVGAGI in the germline V gene. The CDR3 region has the DNA TGTGCCAGCAGTCCCAACAGGGCCGGCAATCAGCCCCAGCATTTT. Encoded protein: CASSPNRAGNQPQHF.